This TCR beta chain was recorded in a study of T cells in Graves' hyperthyroidism and ophthalmopathy (dated by TCRdb to between 2018 and 2020). About the full investigation: TCR V-J signatures able to tell the groups apart were searched for in a discovery cohort of 90 to 100 patients, of whom about 40 had Graves' ophthalmopathy and around 57 had stable Graves' hyperthyroidism. In roughly six Graves' hyperthyroidism patients, the study also compared T-cell repertoires from thyroid tissue with T-cell repertoires from blood. Once sampling was done, hyperthyroidism patients were given methimazole at a starting dose of 30 mg daily, whereas ophthalmopathy patients were given high-dose intravenous methylprednisolone. According to the paper, TCR Vbeta CDR3 sequencing was carried out on 120 to 150 peripheral blood samples, which came from 40 to 45 ophthalmopathy, fewer than 80 hyperthyroidism and some 17 progressor patients. An independent validation cohort of around 19 hyperthyroidism patients and 17 patients who later progressed to ophthalmopathy tested prospective prediction of ophthalmopathy. For training and testing, the 100 or so patients in the discovery cohort were randomly divided in a 7:3 ratio.

The TCR beta CDR3 regions were amplified from RNA transcripts. The first round of RT-PCR for the TCR CDR3 was performed with the HTBI primer set and the Qiagen OneStep RT-PCR kit. The libraries were constructed in a second round of multiplex PCR and then size-selected and purified. Sequencing of the libraries was done on an Illumina HiSeq2000 using paired-end 100 bp reads. The original pipeline was this. SOAPnuke was used to process the raw data, throwing out any read that contained adapters or uncalled bases, had a mean Phred below 15, or lacked an exact constant-primer or identifier match. COPE v1.2.5 was used to merge high-quality paired reads, and clonotypes were defined as unique nucleotide sequences. MiTCR v1.1 was used to align clonotypes to the IMGT TRBV, TRBD and TRBJ reference segments. Analysis was restricted to V-J combinations with a frequency above 0.0001, which covered 99.2% of repertoires. The TCS score was defined as F50 (clonal expansion) divided by E x V (chaos), with BLOSUM62-based TCRdist calculated between CDR3 peptides within each V-J. Welch's t-statistics and random forest reduced around 510 V-J features to fewer than 15, which were used in a naive Bayes classifier (R e1071). Thyroid-blood repertoire similarity was quantified with the Morisita-Horn index. TCRdb itself trimmed the public reads at Q25 with fastp, ran MiXCR and retained productive beta chains. Rows with a matching CDR3 protein are joined into one entry that keeps the most common DNA and genes. These V and J calls rely on TCRdb rather than the paper's analysis. Across this sample there are roughly 500,000 distinct CDR3 sequences, with about 46% seen only once. The ten largest make up about two fifths of the sample.

What the study reported, not specific to this receptor: Sample size was not statistically predetermined, and blinding of investigators to group allocation was not performed. A 13 V-J signature model separated ophthalmopathy from stable hyperthyroidism, with approximately 87% sensitivity and just under 84% specificity in cross-validation and 80%/75% in testing. Blood samples also contained most of the expanded thyroid clonotypes (frequency above 0.001), which suggests that blood repertoires may reflect thyroid immune responses. During validation, the model predicted progression to ophthalmopathy a median of approximately 6 months ahead of onset, with approximately 71% sensitivity and under 85% specificity.

In regard to this clonotype: Which antigen it targets is not known. Nothing much larger sits one base from this clone, and base qualities are not available.

Looking up the germline V gene yields CDR1 SGHRS and CDR2 YFSETQ. Counted from cysteine to phenylalanine, this CDR3 has 12 amino acids. Just the 36-base CDR3 DNA is kept, in frame starting at base 1. The germline V and J ends show losses of 7 bases and 4 bases respectively, and no gene match explains 0 bases of the junction. Exclusion was applied to patients with uncontrolled infections, other autoimmune diseases, pregnancy or lactation. Diagnoses were based on clinical symptoms, serum thyroxine and TRAb, thyroid ultrasound and orbital computed tomography. Trizol reagent was used to extract total RNA, and RNA quality was then checked on an Agilent 2100 Bioanalyzer.

The chain couples TRBV5-1 to TRBJ2-2; 8 central bases correspond to TRBD1. The clonotype comes from an adult woman with Graves' disease, either hyperthyroidism or ophthalmopathy (not recorded which). The source material was peripheral blood or thyroid tissue (not recorded which). The CDR3 region has the sequence CASQGATGELFF. The sequenced DNA: TGCGCCAGCCAGGGGGCCACCGGGGAGCTGTTTTTT.